Listed below are T cell receptor beta chains from one sample, sequenced in a study of early T cells in non-severe SARS-CoV-2 infection. MiXCR, run by TCRdb on the 5' RACE reads, gives a single entry per CDR3 protein. The sample has tens of thousands of distinct CDR3 sequences, approximately 4.7% seen once. The source material was whole blood. Source of these receptors: an adult who was a healthcare worker with PCR-confirmed SARS-CoV-2 infection or an uninfected control (not recorded which). Each CDR3 is given with its conserved first and last residue. The D gene is left open where the match is weak. Clone size is shown for a subset of rows, as once, few, many or a class of expanded clone.

d_call	cdr3_length	v_call	j_call	clone_size	cdr3_aa	cdr3_nt
.	11	TRBV5-1	TRBJ2-5	many	CASSSKETQYF	TGCGCCAGCAGCTCCAAAGAGACCCAGTACTTC
.	16	TRBV11-2	TRBJ2-1	many	CASSLYSRGTYNEQFF	TGTGCCAGCAGCTTGTATTCGCGAGGAACCTACAATGAGCAGTTCTTC
.	15	TRBV7-9	TRBJ2-7	many	CASSLAGTETREQYF	TGTGCCAGCAGCTTAGCCGGGACGGAAACTCGCGAGCAGTACTTC
TRBD2	17	TRBV7-2	TRBJ2-3	once	CASSPGLAGAGRDTQYF	TGTGCCAGCAGCCCTGGACTAGCGGGGGCCGGGAGGGATACGCAGTATTTT
.	13	TRBV20-1	TRBJ2-2	many	CSAQNQGTGELFF	TGCAGTGCTCAGAACCAGGGAACCGGGGAGCTGTTTTTT
.	14	TRBV18	TRBJ2-1	many	CASSPSERHNEQFF	TGTGCCAGCTCACCATCGGAAAGACACAATGAGCAGTTCTTC
.	10	TRBV28	TRBJ1-4	many	CASTYEKLFF	TGTGCCAGCACTTATGAAAAACTGTTTTTT
.	15	TRBV6-5	TRBJ2-7	many	CASSYSEGFTYEQYF	TGTGCCAGCAGTTACTCAGAGGGGTTCACCTACGAGCAGTACTTC
TRBD2	17	TRBV7-2	TRBJ2-1	.	CASSRGLAGGLPNEQFF	TGTGCCAGCAGCCGAGGACTAGCGGGAGGCCTTCCCAATGAGCAGTTCTTC
.	13	TRBV19	TRBJ1-5	.	CASTHKIGQPQHF	TGTGCCAGTACCCATAAAATAGGTCAGCCCCAGCATTTT
.	15	TRBV20-1	TRBJ2-1	many	CSARSGISSYNEQFF	TGCAGTGCTAGATCCGGGATCAGCTCCTACAATGAGCAGTTCTTC
.	15	TRBV19	TRBJ2-3	many	CASSIEAGGPDTQYF	TGTGCCAGTAGTATAGAGGCAGGGGGGCCAGATACGCAGTATTTT